This TCR beta chain was sequenced in a study of shared clonotypes between healthy human individuals. Study overall: Donors, aged 18 to 49, were a couple of women and three men.

TCRdb's table, derived via immunoSEQ multiplex PCR, lists solely in-frame clones and lacks some. The sample carries roughly 1,100,000 clones, roughly 70% recorded once. The CDR3 contains 13 residues. Germline loops: CDR1 SGHVS, CDR2 FQNEAQ. Trimming shortened V by 8 bases and J by 4 bases, and 11 bases separated the two germline ends. The sequencing input was memory CD4+ T cells sorted from blood. The subset was: CD45RA-negative fraction. The chain recombines TRBV7-8 with TRBJ2-2; D is uncertain. The TCR originated in a man between 18 and 35 years old in good health. The CDR3 loop reads CASGLGPTGELFF. The DNA of the CDR3 is TGTGCCAGCGGGCTAGGGCCCACCGGGGAGCTGTTTTTT.